The entry below describes one TCR beta chain. The antigen it binds to is not known. No qualities accompany the bases; no much larger clone lies one base away. TCRbeta CDR3 regions were amplified from genomic DNA using the immunoSEQ Assay, a bias-controlled multiplex PCR. In the source study's methods: The number of nucleated cells in each sample was estimated from the amplification of reference gene primers within the assay. To quantify the absolute abundance of each unique TCRbeta CDR3 rearrangement, sequence reads were collapsed and filtered. For each sample, productive Simpson clonality was calculated by taking the square root of Simpson's diversity index across productive rearrangements. Imported from immuneACCESS, the table was reduced by TCRdb to in-frame sequences with V and J called. These copies leave out some clones; in studies compared against another copy, an unresolved V gene accounts for under half, and the cause of the remainder is not known. D and trimming come from the DNA, and the V and J calls and clone size come from that table. Within this sample are roughly 70,000 clones, with 80% to 90% of them counted one time only. In total, the top ten clones hold roughly 3.2% of the sample.

The collaborating institutions used their own protocols to collect whole blood in K2EDTA tubes. For TCRbeta analysis, collaborators shipped samples as frozen whole blood, isolated PBMCs, or DNA extracted from either of those sample types. The trim is 1 base for V and 0 bases for J, with a gap of 10 bases between the germline ends. The CDR3 holds 16 amino acids from the cysteine to the phenylalanine. CDR3 DNA only is kept here, 48 bases in frame from base 1. The germline V gene encodes CDR1 KGHSH and CDR2 LQKENI. The sample comes from a study of blood T cell repertoires in COVID-19 (dated by TCRdb to between 2020 and 2021). General notes on the study: Samples from collaborators originated in the United States, Italy and Spain and spanned both the acute and convalescent phases of COVID-19. The repertoires were released in a freely available public database intended as a resource for research on the immune response to SARS-CoV-2. The prospective study material was composed of cDNA or gDNA derived from T cells, B-cell-depleted T cells, or PBMCs. Where HLA class I and class II types were available, the types were taken from metadata supplied by the sample provider, not from assay-based typing. Samples were obtained from the ongoing ImmuneRACE study (first 160 participants) and from 1,254 subjects provided by 6 global collaborators. Sample metadata almost always included a de-identified subject ID, COVID-19 status, age in years and sex. Subjects who had been exposed to COVID-19, were actively infected with it, or had recovered from it provided the deeply sampled blood TCRbeta repertoires that made up the dataset.

Study-level results and caveats: How much clinical and demographic metadata was included differed by source and by participant, and the metadata was provided uncurated.

The chain joins TRBV18 to TRBJ2-1; the D gene cannot be named for sure. The receptor was isolated from a man aged 50 to 60 with active COVID-19. Sequences were obtained from peripheral blood. The nucleotide sequence is given as TGTGCCAGCTCACCACTCCCGCCGAGCTCCTACAATGAGCAGTTCTTC. It specifies CASSPLPPSSYNEQFF.